A single sample is the source of the 3 T cell receptor beta chains below, sequenced in a study of shared clonotypes between healthy human individuals. The data were produced by immunoSEQ multiplex PCR, yet TCRdb's version contains in-frame clones alone and is incomplete. There are fewer than 1 million clones in the sample; about 96% occur only once, and about 0.25% lies in the top ten. Naive CD8 cells comprised CD45RO-negative, CCR7-positively selected cells, excluding terminally differentiated effector memory CD45RA+ cells. The sample comprised naive CD8+ T cells sorted from blood. These receptors came from a young man in good health.

The chain has TRBV7-2 and TRBJ2-7, with 7 bases aligning to TRBD2. The CDR3 runs to 14 residues. With 1 base clipped from V and 3 bases from J, the junction kept 3 bases outside the gene matches. Germline V gives CDR1 SGHTA, CDR2 FQGNSA. This chain's CDR3 is CASSLGGSFYEQYF. The CDR3 nucleotides read TGTGCCAGCAGCTTAGGCGGGAGTTTCTACGAGCAGTACTTC.

The V gene is TRBV29-1, the J gene TRBJ2-1; 11 bases align to TRBD2. The germline V gene encodes CDR1 SQVTM and CDR2 ANQGSEA. J lost 5 bases, V lost 5 bases, and 5 bases had no gene match. This CDR3 has 14 amino acids. The DNA for the CDR3 is TGCAGCGTTTTTACTAGCGGGAGTAACAATGAGCAGTTCTTC. Translated: CSVFTSGSNNEQFF.

This chain connects TRBV2 to TRBJ2-2; 14 nucleotides line up with TRBD2. The CDR3 spans 17 residues. Germline CDR1 and CDR2: SNHLY and FYNNEI. Trimming at V came to 7 bases and at J to 6 bases, leaving 10 bases not matched to a gene. Written as DNA, the CDR3 is TGTGCCAGCACCGAGACTAGCGGGAGGGCCGAGGCCGGGGAGCTGTTTTTT. Translation gives CASTETSGRAEAGELFF. Full variable domain (outside the CDR3, taken from reference TRBV2 and TRBJ2-2): EPEVTQTPSHQVTQMGQEVILRCVPISNHLYFYWYRQILGQKVEFLVSFYNNEISEKSEIFDDQFSVERPDGSNFTLKIRSTKLEDSAMYFCASTETSGRAEAGELFFGEGSRLTVL.